Listed below are T cell receptor beta chains from one sample, sequenced in a study of T cell repertoires in aging, cancer and after chemotherapy. TCRdb reanalysed the multiplex PCR reads using MiXCR and keeps one entry per CDR3 protein. The sample shows about 3,100 distinct CDR3 sequences, 30% to 45% of them seen only once. Sequenced input: blood. Receptors originate from a human donor with a solid tumor. Each CDR3 is given with its conserved first and last residue. Each record gives: clone size, J gene, V gene, D gene, CDR3 DNA, CDR3 protein. The D gene is left open where the match is weak. Clone size, where shown, is once, few, many, or a class for clones that have expanded.

.,TRBJ2-1,TRBV7-2,.,TGTGCCAGCAGCTTAGGTGCAGCCTCCTACAATGAGCAGTTCTTC,CASSLGAASYNEQFF
.,TRBJ2-6,TRBV4-2,.,TGTGCCAGCAGCGCCCTTGGTCCCTTTGGGGGGGCCAACGTCCTGACTTTC,CASSALGPFGGANVLTF
.,TRBJ1-6,TRBV13,.,TGTGCCAGCAGCCGTTATCAGGGTGGATATAATTCACCCCTCCACTTT,CASSRYQGGYNSPLHF
few,TRBJ1-1,TRBV18,.,TGTGCCAGCTCCCAGAGGGCACCGGGCACTGAAGCTTTCTTT,CASSQRAPGTEAFF
few,TRBJ2-7,TRBV19,TRBD2,TGTGCCAGTAGCTCCAGCGGGAGAGCTACGGAGCAGTACTTC,CASSSSGRATEQYF
.,TRBJ2-4,TRBV5-1,.,TGCGCCAGCAGCTCTGGACAGCCCTTAGCCAAAAACATTCAGTACTTC,CASSSGQPLAKNIQYF
large,TRBJ2-3,TRBV6-1,TRBD1,TGTGCCAGCAGTCCAACAGGGGCGGTGGTAGATACGCAGTATTTT,CASSPTGAVVDTQYF
.,TRBJ2-2,TRBV10-3,.,TGTGCCATCGGGACCGGGGGTAGCGGCACCGGGGAGCTGTTTTTT,CAIGTGGSGTGELFF
few,TRBJ2-4,TRBV5-4,TRBD1,TGTGCCAGCAGCAGCAGGACAGGGGTATCGTTGGACATTCAGTACTTC,CASSSRTGVSLDIQYF
medium-sized,TRBJ2-1,TRBV6-5,TRBD2,TGTGCCAGCAGTTACCAACGACCGGGACTAGCGGGGGTTATGTCCTACAATGAGCAGTTCTTC,CASSYQRPGLAGVMSYNEQFF
.,TRBJ2-7,TRBV19,.,TGTGCCAGTAGTGACAGGACCTACGAGCAGTACTTC,CASSDRTYEQYF
few,TRBJ2-3,TRBV12-3/TRBV12-4,.,TGTGCCAGCAGTGTAGATACGCAGTATTTT,CASSVDTQYF
few,TRBJ1-6,TRBV5-4,TRBD1,TGTGCCAGCAGTAACGATCCTCCGGGACAGGGCCACACCTCCTATAATTCACCCCTCCACTTT,CASSNDPPGQGHTSYNSPLHF
.,TRBJ2-7,TRBV6-1,.,TGTGCCAGCAGCAGCGAGGGGGGAGGGATAAATCGGGGCGAGCAGTACTTC,CASSSEGGGINRGEQYF
.,TRBJ2-3,TRBV12-3/TRBV12-4,TRBD1,TGTGCCAGCAGTTTGGGGACAGGGGCAAGCACAGATACGCAGTATTTT,CASSLGTGASTDTQYF
.,TRBJ2-7,TRBV11-2,.,TGTGCCAGCAGCTTAGATTCAGGGCAATACTCCTACGAGCAGTACTTC,CASSLDSGQYSYEQYF
large,TRBJ2-2,TRBV29-1,.,TGCAGCGTCAAATCAGGGTCGACGAACACCGGGGAGCTGTTTTTT,CSVKSGSTNTGELFF
.,TRBJ2-5,TRBV12-3/TRBV12-4,.,TGTGCCAGCAGTTCCCGGGACAGCGGGTCCCAGTACTTC,CASSSRDSGSQYF
few,TRBJ1-5,TRBV6-2/TRBV6-3,TRBD1,TGTGCCAGCACTCCGGACAGGCCTAATCAGCCCCAGCATTTT,CASTPDRPNQPQHF
few,TRBJ1-1,TRBV7-2,.,TGTGCCAGCAGCGCTGACTCTATGAACACTGAAGCTTTCTTT,CASSADSMNTEAFF
few,TRBJ1-1,TRBV7-6,.,TGTGCCAGCACCTTGACAGGCAGCGGCACTGAAGCTTTCTTT,CASTLTGSGTEAFF